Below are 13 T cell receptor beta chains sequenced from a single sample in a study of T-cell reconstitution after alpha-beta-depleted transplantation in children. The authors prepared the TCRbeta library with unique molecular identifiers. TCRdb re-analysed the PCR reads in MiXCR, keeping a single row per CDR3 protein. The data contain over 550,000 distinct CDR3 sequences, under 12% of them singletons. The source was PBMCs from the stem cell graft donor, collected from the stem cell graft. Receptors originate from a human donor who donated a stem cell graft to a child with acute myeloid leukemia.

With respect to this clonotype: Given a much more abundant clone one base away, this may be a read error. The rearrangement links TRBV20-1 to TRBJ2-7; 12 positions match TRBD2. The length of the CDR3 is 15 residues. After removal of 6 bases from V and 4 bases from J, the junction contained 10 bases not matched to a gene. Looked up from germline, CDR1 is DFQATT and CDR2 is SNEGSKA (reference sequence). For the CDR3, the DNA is TGCAGTGCCGCAACGCAGACTAGCGGGAGATACGAGCAGTACTTC. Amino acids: CSAATQTSGRYEQYF.

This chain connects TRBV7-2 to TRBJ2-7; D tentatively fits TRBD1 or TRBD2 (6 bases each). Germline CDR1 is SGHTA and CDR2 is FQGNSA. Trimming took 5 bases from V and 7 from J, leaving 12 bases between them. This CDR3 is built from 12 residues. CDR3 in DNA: TGTGCCAGCAGCCCGAGGAGGGGGGAGCAGTACTTC. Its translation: CASSPRRGEQYF.

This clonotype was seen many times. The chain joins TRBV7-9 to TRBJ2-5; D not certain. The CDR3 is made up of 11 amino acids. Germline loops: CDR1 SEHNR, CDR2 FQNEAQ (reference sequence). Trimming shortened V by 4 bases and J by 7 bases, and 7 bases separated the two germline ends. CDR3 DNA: TGTGCCAGCAGCTACCGCGGGACCCAGTACTTC. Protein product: CASSYRGTQYF.

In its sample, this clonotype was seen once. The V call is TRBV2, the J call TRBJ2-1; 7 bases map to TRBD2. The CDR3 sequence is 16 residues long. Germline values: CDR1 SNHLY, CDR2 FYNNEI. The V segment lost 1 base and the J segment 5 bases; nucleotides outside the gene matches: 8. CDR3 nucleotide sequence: TGTGCCAGCAGTGAAGAGGCACTAGCGATACACAATGAGCAGTTCTTC. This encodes CASSEEALAIHNEQFF.

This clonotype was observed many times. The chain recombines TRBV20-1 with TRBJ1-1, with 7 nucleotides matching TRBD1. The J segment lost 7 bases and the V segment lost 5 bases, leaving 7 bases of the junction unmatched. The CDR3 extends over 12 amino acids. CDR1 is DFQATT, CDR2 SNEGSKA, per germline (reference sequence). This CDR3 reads CSASIQGSEAFF. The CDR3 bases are TGCAGTGCTTCCATACAGGGGAGTGAAGCTTTCTTT.

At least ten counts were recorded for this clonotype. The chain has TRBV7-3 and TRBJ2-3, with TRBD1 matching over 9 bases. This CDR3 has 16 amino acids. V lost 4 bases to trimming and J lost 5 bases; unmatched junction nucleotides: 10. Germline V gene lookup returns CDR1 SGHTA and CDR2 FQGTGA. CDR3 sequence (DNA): TGTGCCAGCAGCTCAGACGGGACAGGGCTTCAAGATACGCAGTATTTT. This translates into CASSSDGTGLQDTQYF.

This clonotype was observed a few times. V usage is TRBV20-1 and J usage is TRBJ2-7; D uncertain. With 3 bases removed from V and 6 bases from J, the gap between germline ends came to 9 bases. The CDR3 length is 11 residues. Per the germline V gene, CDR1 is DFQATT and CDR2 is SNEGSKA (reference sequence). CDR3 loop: CSASSPSEQYF. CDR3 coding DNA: TGCAGTGCTAGTTCCCCCAGCGAGCAGTACTTC.

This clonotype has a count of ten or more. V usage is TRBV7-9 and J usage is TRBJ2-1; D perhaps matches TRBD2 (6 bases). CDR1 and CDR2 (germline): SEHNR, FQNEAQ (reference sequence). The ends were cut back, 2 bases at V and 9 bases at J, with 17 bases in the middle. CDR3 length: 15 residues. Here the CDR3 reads CASSLMEGPEGEQFF. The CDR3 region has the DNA TGTGCCAGCAGCTTAATGGAGGGCCCTGAAGGTGAGCAGTTCTTC.

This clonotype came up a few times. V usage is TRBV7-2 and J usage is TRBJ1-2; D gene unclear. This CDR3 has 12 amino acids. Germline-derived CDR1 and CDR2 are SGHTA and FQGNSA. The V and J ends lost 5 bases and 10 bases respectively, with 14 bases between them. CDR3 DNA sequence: TGTGCCAGCAGCCCCCGACAAGTTTCCTACACCTTC. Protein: CASSPRQVSYTF.

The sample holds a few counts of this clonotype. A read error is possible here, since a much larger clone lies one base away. CDR3 amino acids: CASSLLAVNEQFF. In nucleotides, the CDR3 is TGTGCCAGCAGCCTACTAGCGGTCAATGAGCAGTTCTTC. The chain couples TRBV12-3 or TRBV12-4 to TRBJ2-1; TRBD2 matches at 8 bases. The CDR3 has 13 residues. Trimming cost V 6 bases and J 6 bases; bases outside gene matches: 4.

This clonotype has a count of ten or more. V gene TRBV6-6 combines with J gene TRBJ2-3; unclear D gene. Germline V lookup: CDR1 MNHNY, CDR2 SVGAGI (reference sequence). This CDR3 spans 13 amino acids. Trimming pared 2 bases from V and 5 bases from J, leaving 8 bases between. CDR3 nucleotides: TGTGCCAGCAGTTACCCTCCGGGAGATACGCAGTATTTT. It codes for CASSYPPGDTQYF.

Here the CDR3 reads CSASSEPYEQYF. The CDR3 nucleotides read TGCAGTGCTAGTTCCGAGCCCTACGAGCAGTACTTC. The chain employs TRBV20-1 and TRBJ2-7; no definite D call. The CDR3 loop spans 12 amino acids. Trimming pared 3 bases from V and 2 bases from J, leaving 8 bases between. Looked up from germline, CDR1 is DFQATT and CDR2 is SNEGSKA (reference sequence).

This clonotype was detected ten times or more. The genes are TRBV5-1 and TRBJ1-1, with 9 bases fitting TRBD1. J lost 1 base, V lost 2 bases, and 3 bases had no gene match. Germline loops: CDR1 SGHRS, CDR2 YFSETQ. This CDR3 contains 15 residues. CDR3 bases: TGCGCCAGCAGCTTCGGGACAGGGCAGAACACTGAAGCTTTCTTT. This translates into CASSFGTGQNTEAFF.